The 16 T cell receptor beta chains in this list originate from one sample, sequenced in a study of T-cell reconstitution after alpha-beta-depleted transplantation in children. The authors prepared the TCRbeta library with unique molecular identifiers. TCRdb re-called the PCR reads with MiXCR, one entry per CDR3 protein. The sample consists of around 370,000 distinct CDR3 sequences, under 20% of them appearing once. The sequences come from PBMCs, mostly from graft donor cells, collected 360 days after TCRalphabeta/CD19-depleted stem cell transplant. The receptor source for this set is a male patient aged 2 to 10 who had a stem cell transplant for acute lymphoblastic leukemia, so the T cells may come from the graft donor.

With respect to this clonotype: The junction differs from germline at one of its ends, possibly a read error. The chain combines TRBV20-1 with TRBJ2-7, with 9 positions matching TRBD2. The germline V gene has CDR1 DFQATT and CDR2 SNEGSKA (reference sequence). This CDR3 contains 19 residues. The DNA of the CDR3 is TGCAGTGCTAGAGATCCGATACTAGCGGGCCACGGTGGTGCCCACGAGCATTACTTC. Protein product: CSARDPILAGHGGAHEHYF.

V usage is TRBV5-1 and J usage is TRBJ1-5; a weak D match, TRBD1 (5 bases). The CDR3 consists of 15 residues. V was cut by 0 bases and J by 0 bases, with 7 bases left in between. Germline lookup yields CDR1 SGHRS and CDR2 YFSETQ. CDR3 in DNA: TGCGCCAGCAGCTTGGGGGGCGATAGCAATCAGCCCCAGCATTTT. It yields the protein CASSLGGDSNQPQHF.

This clonotype was found a few times. The chain joins TRBV12-3 or TRBV12-4 to TRBJ1-2; TRBD1 aligns across 10 bases. The J segment lost 3 bases and the V segment lost 4 bases, leaving 2 bases of the junction unmatched. The CDR3 is 14 amino acids. CDR3 amino acids: CASSWTGGDYGYTF. CDR3 in DNA: TGTGCCAGCAGTTGGACAGGGGGGGACTATGGCTACACCTTC.

This clonotype was seen more than once but under ten times. The genes are TRBV20-1 and TRBJ2-1; 7 bases fit TRBD2. This CDR3 is built from 15 residues. Germline V gives CDR1 DFQATT, CDR2 SNEGSKA (reference sequence). With V trimmed by 6 bases and J by 5 bases, 13 bases remained unmatched. The CDR3 loop reads CSAIRPGLRNNEQFF. The CDR3 DNA is TGCAGTGCAATCCGACCGGGACTAAGGAACAATGAGCAGTTCTTC.

This chain joins TRBV7-6 and TRBJ2-5, with 8 positions matching TRBD2. Trimming at V came to 1 base and at J to 4 bases, leaving 8 bases not matched to a gene. Germline V gene lookup returns CDR1 SGHVS and CDR2 FNYEAQ. The CDR3 has 16 residues. This CDR3 reads CASSLDGLAGRETQYF. CDR3 DNA sequence: TGTGCCAGCAGCTTAGATGGGCTAGCGGGTAGAGAGACCCAGTACTTC.

This clonotype was seen a few times. The V gene is TRBV29-1, the J gene TRBJ2-2, with D possibly being TRBD2 (6 bases). The germline V gene encodes CDR1 SQVTM and CDR2 ANQGSEA. V lost 4 bases, J lost 6 bases, and 21 bases lay in between. The CDR3 covers 16 residues. The CDR3 DNA is TGCAGCGTTGGGGGGGTTGTGCGGGAAAGAGCCGGGGAGCTGTTTTTT. Translated, it gives CSVGGVVRERAGELFF.

This clonotype came up a few times. The gene calls are TRBV20-1 and TRBJ2-1; no clear D. Per the germline V gene, CDR1 is DFQATT and CDR2 is SNEGSKA (reference sequence). V dropped 6 bases and J dropped 7 bases, with 16 bases sitting between them. CDR3 length: 13 amino acids. The CDR3 nucleotides read TGCAGTGCCCCCGGTACGGCAACGAATGAGCAGTTCTTC. Residues: CSAPGTATNEQFF.

This clonotype was counted only a few times. The chain recombines TRBV4-2 with TRBJ2-7; no clear D gene. V lost 1 base and J 1 base, leaving 8 bases between the germline ends. CDR1 and CDR2 from the germline V gene are LGHNA and YNFKEQ. This CDR3 is 14 amino acids long. Here the CDR3 DNA reads TGTGCCAGCAGCCAAGGCCCAGGATCCTACGAGCAGTACTTC. Translation gives CASSQGPGSYEQYF.

This clonotype was counted at least ten times. This chain connects TRBV29-1 to TRBJ2-1; D not resolved. The CDR3 is 12 residues long. V lost 4 bases and J 5 bases, leaving 9 bases between the germline ends. CDR1 and CDR2 from the germline V gene are SQVTM and ANQGSEA. For the CDR3, the DNA is TGCAGCGTTGTAGGCTGGAACAATGAGCAGTTCTTC. Its translation is CSVVGWNNEQFF.

The chain recombines TRBV12-3 or TRBV12-4 with TRBJ2-1; the match to TRBD2 covers 15 bases. The trim removed 6 bases at V and 4 bases at J, leaving 7 bases unmatched. The CDR3 contains 17 residues. This CDR3 reads CASRTGLAGGYYNEQFF. The CDR3 region has the DNA TGTGCCAGCAGAACGGGACTAGCGGGAGGTTATTACAATGAGCAGTTCTTC.

This clonotype was observed a single time. This chain links TRBV5-6 with TRBJ1-5, with D maybe TRBD1 (6 bases). This CDR3 contains 15 residues. V gave up 3 bases and J gave up 5 bases, with 15 bases separating them. The germline CDR1 and CDR2 sequences are SGHDT and YYEEEE. The CDR3 nucleotides are TGTGCCAGCAGCTGGGGTTCAGGGGAACATCAGCCCCAGCATTTT. It codes for CASSWGSGEHQPQHF.

The chain employs TRBV4-3 and TRBJ2-7; TRBD1 aligns across 10 bases. This CDR3 comprises 15 residues. In germline, CDR1 is LGHNA, CDR2 YSLEER. The trim removed 0 bases at V and 7 bases at J, leaving 6 bases unmatched. The CDR3: CASSQDRLGQGEQYF. In DNA, the CDR3 is TGCGCCAGCAGCCAAGATCGCTTGGGACAGGGGGAGCAGTACTTC.

The J gene is TRBJ1-4, the V gene TRBV10-3; D might be TRBD1 (6 bases). CDR1 and CDR2 (germline): ENHRY, SYGVKD. Trimming left V 0 bases short and J 6 bases short, with 14 bases between. The CDR3 loop spans 16 amino acids. CDR3 sequence reads: CAISESTSDRYEKLFF. The CDR3 DNA is TGTGCCATCAGTGAGTCGACGTCGGACAGATATGAAAAACTGTTTTTT.

J is TRBJ2-1 and V is TRBV24-1, with 7 positions matching TRBD2. The germline V gene has CDR1 KGHDR and CDR2 SFDVKD. With V trimmed by 2 bases and J by 6 bases, 9 bases remained unmatched. This CDR3 comprises 16 residues. The chain's CDR3 is CATSDSAREGGNEQFF. Written as DNA, the CDR3 is TGTGCCACCAGTGATTCGGCCAGGGAGGGCGGCAATGAGCAGTTCTTC.

This chain uses TRBV4-3 with TRBJ2-7; the match to TRBD2 covers 9 bases. Germline trimming cut 2 bases from V and 2 bases from J; bases unmatched to any gene: 7. The CDR3 is made up of 16 amino acids. CDR1 and CDR2 (germline): LGHNA, YSLEER. The CDR3 nucleotides are TGCGCCAGCAGCCAAAGCGACAGCGGGAGGCCCTACGAGCAGTACTTC. Protein: CASSQSDSGRPYEQYF.

This clonotype has just a few counts. This chain connects TRBV7-9 to TRBJ2-3; TRBD1 matches 10 bases. Germline loops: CDR1 SEHNR, CDR2 FQNEAQ (reference sequence). With 4 bases clipped from V and 6 bases from J, the junction kept 7 bases outside the gene matches. The CDR3 totals 15 residues. Here the CDR3 DNA reads TGTGCCAGCAGCTCGGGACAGGGGCGGCGTGATACGCAGTATTTT. Its translation: CASSSGQGRRDTQYF.